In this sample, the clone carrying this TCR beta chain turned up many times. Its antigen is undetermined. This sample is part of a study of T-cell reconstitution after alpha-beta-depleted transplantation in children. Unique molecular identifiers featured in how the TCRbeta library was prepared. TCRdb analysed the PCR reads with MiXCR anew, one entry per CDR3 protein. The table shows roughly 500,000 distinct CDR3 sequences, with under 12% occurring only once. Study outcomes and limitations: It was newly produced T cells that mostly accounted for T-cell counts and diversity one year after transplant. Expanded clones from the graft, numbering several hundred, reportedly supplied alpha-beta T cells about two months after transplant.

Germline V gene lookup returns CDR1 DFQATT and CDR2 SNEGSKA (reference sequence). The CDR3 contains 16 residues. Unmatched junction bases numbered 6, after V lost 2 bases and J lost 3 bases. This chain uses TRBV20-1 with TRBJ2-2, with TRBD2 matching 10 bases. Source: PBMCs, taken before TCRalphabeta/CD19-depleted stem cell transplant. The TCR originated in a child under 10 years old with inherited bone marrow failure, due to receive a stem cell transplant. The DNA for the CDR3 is TGCAGTGCTAGATCCAGCCTAGCGGGAGACACCGGGGAGCTGTTTTTT. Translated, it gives CSARSSLAGDTGELFF.